This entry lists 22 T cell receptor beta chains sequenced from one sample in a study of PD-L1 blockade in urothelial cancer. Libraries were prepared by immunoSEQ multiplex PCR; TCRdb keeps only in-frame clonotypes and omits some of them. Of 25,000 to 35,000 clones listed, roughly 86% are singletons. The material sequenced was PBMCs, taken around atezolizumab (anti-PD-L1) treatment. The receptor source for this set is a man aged 50-60 years with urothelial cancer.

The chain joins TRBV6-1 to TRBJ1-1; D gene unclear. V gave up 2 bases and J gave up 1 base, with 14 bases separating them. The CDR3 spans 16 residues. Per the germline V gene, CDR1 is MNHNS and CDR2 is SASEGT. The CDR3 here is CASSELGGRANTEAFF. In DNA, the CDR3 is TGTGCCAGCAGTGAACTCGGAGGGAGAGCGAACACTGAAGCTTTCTTT.

This clone has a single count. The rearrangement uses TRBV29-1 and TRBJ1-4; no reliable D call. Germline V gene data show CDR1 as SQVTM and CDR2 as ANQGSEA. V lost 4 bases, J lost 8 bases, and 11 bases lay in between. The CDR3 totals 12 residues. DNA of the CDR3: TGCAGCGTTGTCGGGATTGGGGAAAAACTGTTTTTT. Translated: CSVVGIGEKLFF.

The chain uses TRBV10-3 and TRBJ1-5; tentatively, D is TRBD1 (5 bases). Germline CDR1 and CDR2: ENHRY and SYGVKD. The CDR3 loop spans 18 amino acids. V shed 0 bases and J shed 5 bases, with 20 bases lying between them. The CDR3 coding sequence is TGTGCCATCAGTGAGTCGAGTAAAGCAGGGACGGGAGATCAGCCCCAGCATTTT. This translates into CAISESSKAGTGDQPQHF.

CDR3 DNA sequence: TGCGCCAGCAGCCAAAACCCAGCGGGAGGCGGGGGCGATACGCAGTATTTT. Its protein is CASSQNPAGGGGDTQYF. The chain couples TRBV4-3 to TRBJ2-3; 9 bases match TRBD2. This CDR3 has 17 amino acids. The germline gives CDR1 LGHNA, CDR2 YSLEER. V lost 2 bases and J lost 6; bases outside the gene matches: 12.

The chain couples TRBV30 to TRBJ1-2, with 7 positions matching TRBD1. The CDR3 totals 13 residues. Per germline, CDR1 GTSNPN and CDR2 SVGIG (reference sequence). Unmatched junction bases numbered 5, after V lost 3 bases and J lost 4 bases. CDR3 in amino acids: CAWSRDRTYGYTF. The CDR3 region has the DNA TGTGCCTGGAGCCGGGACAGAACCTATGGCTACACCTTC.

This sequence joins TRBV5-1 and TRBJ2-7; 11 positions match TRBD2. CDR3 length: 17 residues. The J segment lost 0 bases and the V segment lost 0 bases, leaving 5 bases of the junction unmatched. Germline V CDR1 and CDR2: SGHRS, YFSETQ. The CDR3 region has the DNA TGCGCCAGCAGCTTGGCAGGGACTAGCGGACTCTCCTACGAGCAGTACTTC. Translation gives CASSLAGTSGLSYEQYF.

The V and J genes are TRBV7-8 and TRBJ2-1; TRBD2 matches 15 bases. This CDR3 has 17 residues. Germline V CDR1 and CDR2: SGHVS, FQNEAQ. The J segment lost 6 bases and the V segment lost 5 bases, leaving 8 bases of the junction unmatched. As DNA, the CDR3 is TGTGCCAGCAGCCCCAGGACTAGCGGGGGGGCCAGCAATGAGCAGTTCTTC. Its protein product is CASSPRTSGGASNEQFF.

The rearrangement links TRBV27 to TRBJ1-3; tentative D call: TRBD1 (6 bases). The CDR3 spans 15 residues. Germline V gene sequence: CDR1 MNHEY, CDR2 SMNVEV (reference sequence). The V gene lost 1 base and the J gene lost 3 bases, with 10 bases spanning the gap. CDR3 in amino acids: CASSLFPGVGNTIYF. As DNA, the CDR3 is TGTGCCAGCAGTTTATTCCCAGGGGTTGGAAACACCATATATTTT.

The J gene is TRBJ1-6, the V gene TRBV30; 8 bases are a match to TRBD1. Germline CDR1 reads GTSNPN; CDR2 reads SVGIG (reference sequence). Trimming took 4 bases from V and 10 from J; bases not matched to a gene: 12. The CDR3 totals 15 residues. CDR3 nucleotide sequence: TGTGCCTGGAAACTACTGGACAGGGATCGGTCACCCCTCCACTTT. Translation: CAWKLLDRDRSPLHF.

The chain joins TRBV19 to TRBJ2-3; 7 bases map to TRBD2. V trimming: 3 bases; J trimming: 2 bases; junction bases outside the gene matches: 5. This CDR3 is built from 15 residues. Germline V CDR1 and CDR2: LNHDA, SQIVND (reference sequence). The CDR3 bases are TGTGCCAGTAGTATGAGGAGCGGGGACACAGATACGCAGTATTTT. Its protein is CASSMRSGDTDTQYF.

In this sample, this clone turned up a few times. The chain is built from TRBV9 and TRBJ1-6; a possible D gene is TRBD1 (5 bases). The CDR3 loop spans 14 amino acids. V was shortened by 4 bases and J by 10 bases, with 15 bases between the two germline ends. Germline CDR1 is SGDLS and CDR2 is YYNGEE. CDR3 residues: CASSQTGGGSPLHF. CDR3 DNA sequence: TGTGCCAGCAGCCAAACCGGGGGTGGCTCACCCCTCCACTTT.

The chain joins TRBV11-2 to TRBJ2-3; D gene ambiguous. CDR3 size: 13 residues. Germline CDR1 SGHAT, CDR2 FQNNGV. V was cut by 6 bases and J by 8 bases, with 15 bases left in between. CDR3 residues: CASSPGSEGTQYF. In nucleotides, the CDR3 is TGTGCCAGCAGTCCCGGGTCGGAAGGTACGCAGTATTTT.

V is TRBV27 and J is TRBJ2-1; TRBD1 is a possible D gene (6 bases). The V end lost 5 bases, the J end lost 6 bases, and 20 bases lay between the germline ends. CDR3 size: 16 residues. Looked up from germline, CDR1 is MNHEY and CDR2 is SMNVEV (reference sequence). The CDR3 nucleotides are TGTGCCAGCAGTCCCCTACAGGGAACTAACCCCAATGAGCAGTTCTTC. It is translated as CASSPLQGTNPNEQFF.

This rearrangement joins TRBV5-6 to TRBJ1-3; D is possibly TRBD1 (5 bases). The CDR3 is 16 amino acids. Germline V gene data show CDR1 as SGHDT and CDR2 as YYEEEE. The V gene lost 4 bases and the J gene lost 0 bases, with 14 bases spanning the gap. The chain's CDR3 is CASSAYRHSSGNTIYF. CDR3 bases: TGTGCCAGCAGCGCGTACAGGCACTCCTCTGGAAACACCATATATTTT.

Written as DNA, the CDR3 is TGTGCCAGCAGCGTTTCTAGCGGGGGGCTCTCCTACGAGCAGTACTTC. It specifies CASSVSSGGLSYEQYF. The chain has TRBV7-8 and TRBJ2-7; TRBD2 aligns across 11 bases. After removal of 5 bases from V and 0 bases from J, the junction contained 6 bases not matched to a gene. This CDR3 is 16 amino acids long. CDR1 and CDR2 (germline): SGHVS, FQNEAQ. The full variable domain, in which reference TRBV7-8 and TRBJ2-7 provide the parts outside the CDR3, is GAGVSQSPRYKVAKRGQDVALRCDPISGHVSLFWYQQALGQGPEFLTYFQNEAQLDKSGLPSDRFFAERPEGSVSTLKIQRTQQEDSAVYLCASSVSSGGLSYEQYFGPGTRLTVT.

This rearrangement joins TRBV9 to TRBJ2-1; 14 bases fit TRBD2. This CDR3 region has 18 residues. The germline CDR1 and CDR2 sequences are SGDLS and YYNGEE. The V and J ends lost 3 bases and 1 base, in that order; junction bases with no gene match: 6. The CDR3 protein is CASSAGTSGRVSYNEQFF. The CDR3 DNA sequence: TGTGCCAGCAGCGCCGGGACTAGCGGGAGAGTGTCCTACAATGAGCAGTTCTTC.

The chain carries TRBV29-1 and TRBJ2-1; D may be TRBD1 (5 bases). This CDR3 comprises 15 residues. In germline, CDR1 is SQVTM, CDR2 ANQGSEA. V was clipped by 6 bases and J by 8 bases, with 23 bases between them. The CDR3 DNA sequence: TGCAGCGTGAGAAGGGGAACAGGCTCTTGGGATGAGCAGTTCTTC. It codes for CSVRRGTGSWDEQFF.

The CDR3 spells CAWSGTRKAKNIQYF. CDR3 coding DNA: TGTGCCTGGAGCGGGACTAGAAAGGCCAAAAACATTCAGTACTTC. This chain links TRBV30 with TRBJ2-4; 8 nucleotides line up with TRBD2. Looked up from germline, CDR1 is GTSNPN and CDR2 is SVGIG (reference sequence). V gave up 3 bases and J gave up 1 base; unmatched junction bases: 5. The CDR3 is 15 residues long.

The chain combines TRBV9 with TRBJ2-5; D perhaps matches TRBD2 (5 bases). The CDR3 covers 15 residues. Germline loops: CDR1 SGDLS, CDR2 YYNGEE. The ends were cut back, 1 base at V and 0 bases at J, with 10 bases in the middle. The CDR3 protein is CASSVTGLDQETQYF. The CDR3 nucleotides are TGTGCCAGCAGCGTAACTGGACTGGACCAAGAGACCCAGTACTTC.

This clone was seen only a few times. This chain uses TRBV27 with TRBJ2-1; D remains unclear. This CDR3 spans 16 amino acids. Germline V lookup: CDR1 MNHEY, CDR2 SMNVEV (reference sequence). V was cut by 2 bases and J by 5 bases, with 16 bases left in between. For the CDR3, the DNA is TGTGCCAGCAGTTTAAAACCTCCGGCTAGGAACAATGAGCAGTTCTTC. Translation: CASSLKPPARNNEQFF.

In this sample, this clone turned up a few times. V is TRBV27 and J is TRBJ1-1, with 7 bases that match TRBD1. Trimming cost V 2 bases and J 0 bases; bases outside gene matches: 3. Germline assignment: CDR1 MNHEY and CDR2 SMNVEV (reference sequence). This CDR3 region has 15 residues. The CDR3 sequence is CASSLGQAMNTEAFF. The CDR3 nucleotides are TGTGCCAGCAGTTTAGGACAGGCAATGAACACTGAAGCTTTCTTT.

The chain is built from TRBV6-1 and TRBJ1-2; unclear D gene. The CDR3 loop spans 11 amino acids. The V gene lost 8 bases and the J gene lost 8 bases, with 12 bases spanning the gap. The V gene's germline CDR1 is MNHNS and CDR2 SASEGT. The CDR3 DNA sequence: TGTGCCAGCGACGTGGGCCGGGGCTACACCTTC. It yields the protein CASDVGRGYTF.